This T cell receptor beta chain was identified in a study of blood T cell repertoires in COVID-19. The repertoire was sequenced with immunoSEQ multiplex PCR; TCRdb's copy has only in-frame clones and lacks some. The profile shows over 350,000 clones, roughly 89% of them singletons. The V and J ends lost 3 bases and 6 bases respectively, with 3 bases between them. CDR3 size: 11 residues. Looked up from germline, CDR1 is KGHSH and CDR2 is LQKENI. This clone was observed once. Sequences were obtained from peripheral blood. This chain links TRBV18 with TRBJ2-1, with D hard to call. This TCR was recovered from a woman aged 25 to 45 with acute or convalescent COVID-19. The CDR3 is CASSPSNEQFF. Here the CDR3 DNA reads TGTGCCAGCTCACCCAGCAATGAGCAGTTCTTC.